The entry that follows covers one TCR beta chain sequence. What it recognizes is unknown. This CDR3 region has 13 residues. Germline V CDR1 and CDR2: MNHEY, SVGAGI. V lost 5 bases to trimming and J lost 2 bases; unmatched junction nucleotides: 2. The source of the sample is a study of cytomegalovirus exposure and HLA in healthy donors. The study's findings and limits: The listing of 150 to 200 TCR beta chains classed them as cytomegalovirus-associated. A classifier reportedly called cytomegalovirus status with high sensitivity and specificity.

TCRdb's table, derived via immunoSEQ multiplex PCR, lists solely in-frame clones and lacks some. The data hold roughly 150,000 clones, with approximately 88% observed a single time. This sequence was found in a woman aged 18-29 years in good health and CMV-seropositive. The sequenced sample consisted of PBMCs. J is TRBJ2-7 and V is TRBV6-5; 8 nucleotides align to TRBD2. CDR3 in amino acids: CASSSGSPYEQYF. As DNA, the CDR3 is TGTGCCAGCAGTAGCGGGAGTCCCTACGAGCAGTACTTC.